The 8 T cell receptor beta chains presented below share a single source sample, sequenced in a study of blood T cell repertoires in COVID-19 (dated by TCRdb to 2018 to 2021). Library prep was done by the immunoSEQ multiplex PCR assay. Drawn from immuneACCESS, this table holds only the in-frame rearrangements with V and J called that TCRdb kept. Clones are partly lost; checked studies trace under half to an unresolved V gene and leave the rest unexplained. A total of 110,000 or so clones appear in this sample, roughly 89% of them only once. Roughly 2.1% of the sample comes from the top ten. Specimen: peripheral blood. These receptors were collected from a woman aged 45 to 65 with acute or convalescent COVID-19.

The V and J genes are TRBV6-5 and TRBJ1-2, with a possible D match to TRBD1 (5 bases). There are 14 residues in the CDR3. Germline V gives CDR1 MNHEY, CDR2 SVGAGI. Trimming stripped 6 bases from V and 2 bases from J, with 13 bases between. The CDR3 loop is CASRKQEGNYGYTF. CDR3 DNA: TGTGCCAGCAGGAAACAGGAGGGGAACTATGGCTACACCTTC.

This clone appeared a few times. The rearrangement joins TRBV6-5 to TRBJ1-6; a possible D gene is TRBD1 (6 bases). V was trimmed by 2 bases and J by 5 bases, leaving 10 bases between them. Per germline, CDR1 MNHEY and CDR2 SVGAGI. CDR3 size: 15 residues. This CDR3 is CASSYTTGNNSPLHF. DNA for the CDR3: TGTGCCAGCAGTTACACAACAGGGAATAATTCACCCCTCCACTTT.

The DNA of the CDR3 is TGTGCCAGCAGCTTAGAGGGGACAGGGGAGCAGTACTTC. This codes for CASSLEGTGEQYF. The genes are TRBV11-3 and TRBJ2-7; 9 bases are a match to TRBD1. The CDR3 is 13 amino acids. The ends lost 0 bases at V and 7 bases at J; junction bases unmatched: 1. Germline CDR1 reads SGHNT; CDR2 reads YENEEA.

The genes are TRBV6-6 and TRBJ1-5; TRBD1 might be the D (5 bases). Trimming removed 2 bases at V and 0 bases at J, with 11 bases between. The CDR3 is 16 residues long. Germline V gives CDR1 MNHNY, CDR2 SVGAGI (reference sequence). The CDR3 DNA reads as TGTGCCAGCAGTTACCATACCGGGGGTAGCAATCAGCCCCAGCATTTT. Encoded protein: CASSYHTGGSNQPQHF.

This chain uses TRBV7-9 with TRBJ2-1, with a possible D match to TRBD1 (6 bases). The CDR3 contains 17 residues. The V gene's germline CDR1 is SEHNR and CDR2 FQNEAQ (reference sequence). Trimming removed 6 bases from V and 6 bases from J, with 24 bases in between. The CDR3 DNA reads as TGTGCCAGCAGTTCAAATAAACAGGGCTATTTGGGCAATGAGCAGTTCTTC. It specifies CASSSNKQGYLGNEQFF.

V and J are TRBV2 and TRBJ2-3, with 13 bases lining up with TRBD2. Germline V gene lookup returns CDR1 SNHLY and CDR2 FYNNEI. The length of the CDR3 is 17 residues. Germline trimming cut 6 bases from V and 1 base from J; bases unmatched to any gene: 7. The CDR3 DNA reads as TGTGCCAGCAGCCTCGGGACTAGCGGGGAGGGCACAGATACGCAGTATTTT. It translates to CASSLGTSGEGTDTQYF.

This chain joins TRBV24-1 and TRBJ2-1, with 9 bases aligning to TRBD2. The V segment lost 4 bases and the J segment 5 bases; nucleotides outside the gene matches: 2. Germline CDR1 KGHDR, CDR2 SFDVKD. The CDR3 consists of 14 residues. The CDR3 spells CATSDRLADNEQFF. DNA for the CDR3: TGTGCCACCAGTGACAGACTAGCGGACAATGAGCAGTTCTTC.

The rearrangement links TRBV11-2 to TRBJ2-6; TRBD2 matches at 11 bases. The trim removed 7 bases at V and 0 bases at J, leaving 5 bases unmatched. The CDR3 runs to 17 residues. The germline V gene encodes CDR1 SGHAT and CDR2 FQNNGV. In nucleotides, the CDR3 is TGTGCCAGCAAACTGCTAGCGGGGGGCTCTGGGGCCAACGTCCTGACTTTC. It codes for CASKLLAGGSGANVLTF.